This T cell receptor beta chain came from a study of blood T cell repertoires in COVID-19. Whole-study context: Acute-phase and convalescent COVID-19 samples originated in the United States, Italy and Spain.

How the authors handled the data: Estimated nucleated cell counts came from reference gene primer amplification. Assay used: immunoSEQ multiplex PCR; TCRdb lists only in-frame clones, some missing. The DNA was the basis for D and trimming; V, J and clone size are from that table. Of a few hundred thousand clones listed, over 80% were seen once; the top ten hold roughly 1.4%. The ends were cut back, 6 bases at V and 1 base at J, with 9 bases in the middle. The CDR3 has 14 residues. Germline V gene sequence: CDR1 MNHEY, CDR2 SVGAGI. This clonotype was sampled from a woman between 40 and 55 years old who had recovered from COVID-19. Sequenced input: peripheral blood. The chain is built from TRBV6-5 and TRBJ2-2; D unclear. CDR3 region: CASRTARNTGELFF. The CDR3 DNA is TGTGCCAGCAGAACAGCAAGGAACACCGGGGAGCTGTTTTTT.